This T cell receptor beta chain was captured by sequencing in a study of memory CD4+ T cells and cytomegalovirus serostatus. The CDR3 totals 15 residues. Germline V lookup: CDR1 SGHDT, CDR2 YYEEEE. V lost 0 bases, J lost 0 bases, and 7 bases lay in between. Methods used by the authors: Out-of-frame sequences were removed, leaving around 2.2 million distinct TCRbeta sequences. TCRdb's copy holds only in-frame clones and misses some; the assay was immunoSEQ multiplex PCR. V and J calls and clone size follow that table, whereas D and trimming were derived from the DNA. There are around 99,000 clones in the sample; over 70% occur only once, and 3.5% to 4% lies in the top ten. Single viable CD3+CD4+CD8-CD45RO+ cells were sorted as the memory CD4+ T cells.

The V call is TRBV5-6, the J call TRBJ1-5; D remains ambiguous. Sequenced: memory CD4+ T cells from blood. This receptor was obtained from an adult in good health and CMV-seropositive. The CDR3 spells CASSLGGISNQPQHF. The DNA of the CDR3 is TGTGCCAGCAGCTTGGGAGGGATTAGCAATCAGCCCCAGCATTTT.